This section outlines one T cell receptor beta chain sequence together with its context. Antigen specificity is unknown. The entry originates in a study of T-cell memory formation after mild COVID-19. Study as a whole: TCR clusters mostly belonged to single donors.

The V gene's germline CDR1 is SGHTA and CDR2 FQGNSA. The CDR3 covers 13 residues. V shed 3 bases and J shed 5 bases, with 10 bases lying between them. Study findings and constraints: Second-wave clones that peaked on day 37 lacked confirmed SARS-CoV-2 specificity.

TCRdb ran MiXCR on the 5' RACE reads and lists one entry per CDR3 protein. The table has 350,000 or so distinct CDR3 sequences, under 15% seen once. The receptor was isolated from a man younger than 35 who had mild COVID-19 (a few samples of this study predate the infection). Cell type and time point are not known. The sequenced sample consisted of PBMCs or a T cell subset sorted from them (not recorded which). The chain uses TRBV7-2 and TRBJ2-5, with D perhaps TRBD1 or TRBD2 (5 bases each). CDR3 bases: TGTGCCAGCAGCTTCGCCGGGGCTGAGACCCAGTACTTC. Residues: CASSFAGAETQYF.